This T cell receptor (beta chain) was found in a study of blood T cell repertoires in COVID-19 (dated by TCRdb to the early 2020s). Turning to the overall study: The collaborator samples originated in the United States, Italy and Spain and spanned the acute and convalescent phases of COVID-19. The prospective study material was composed of cDNA or gDNA derived from T cells, B-cell-depleted T cells, or PBMCs. Subjects who had been exposed to COVID-19, were actively infected with it, or had recovered from it provided the deeply sampled blood TCRbeta repertoires that made up the dataset. A freely available public database, intended as a resource for researchers studying the immune response to SARS-CoV-2, is where the repertoires were released. Samples came from the ongoing ImmuneRACE study (first 160 participants) plus 1,254 subjects from 6 global collaborators. A de-identified subject ID, COVID-19 status, age in years and sex were almost always included in the sample metadata. Where HLA class I and class II types were available, the types were taken from metadata supplied by the sample provider, not from assay-based typing.

On this clone itself: This clone's antigen is unknown. The record has no base qualities; no much larger clone is one base away.

The CDR3 holds 15 amino acids from the cysteine to the phenylalanine. The sequence is cut down to CDR3 DNA, 45 bases in frame from base 1. According to the germline V gene, CDR1 reads SGHTA and CDR2 reads FQGNSA. Between the V and J ends, shortened by 0 bases and 4 bases respectively, the junction contains 10 bases. Broad study findings and their caveats: The quantity of clinical and demographic metadata differed by source and by participant and was supplied without curation.

TCRbeta CDR3 regions were amplified from genomic DNA using the immunoSEQ Assay, a bias-controlled multiplex PCR. As for the authors' bioinformatics: Within the assay, amplification of reference gene primers was used to estimate how many nucleated cells each sample contained. To quantify the absolute abundance of each unique TCRbeta CDR3 rearrangement, sequence reads were collapsed and filtered. For each sample, productive Simpson clonality was calculated as the square root of Simpson's diversity index across productive rearrangements. Sourced from immuneACCESS, this table was stored by TCRdb with only in-frame sequences that have V and J called. A share of the clones is absent; for the studies checked, an unresolved V gene accounts for under half, and the remainder has no known explanation. D and trimming come from the DNA, and the V and J calls and clone size come from that table. This sample comprises roughly 31,000 clones, 85% to 90% of them detected only once. The top ten constitute over 9.5% of the sample.

The collaborating institutions used their own protocols to collect whole blood in K2EDTA tubes. For TCRbeta analysis, collaborator samples were shipped as frozen whole blood, as isolated PBMCs, or as DNA extracted from either sample type. This TCR was sampled from a man aged 55-75 years with acute or convalescent COVID-19. The chain is made from TRBV7-2 and TRBJ2-1; too little of a D gene remains to name it. Specimen: peripheral blood. The DNA reads as follows: TGTGCCAGCAGCTTAGCAAGCGCAAGGTACAATGAGCAGTTCTTC. Translation gives CASSLASARYNEQFF.